These 22 T cell receptor beta chains share one sample of origin, sequenced in a study of CD8 T cells in ankylosing spondylitis. Antigens for these TCRs are unknown. Overall study findings and caveats: Among TCR beta sequences, a motif of roughly 8 highly homologous variants appeared characteristic of ankylosing spondylitis blood.

TCRdb re-analysed the 5' RACE reads in MiXCR, keeping a single row per CDR3 protein. This table holds over 600,000 distinct CDR3 sequences, roughly 19% found once. The sequencing sample was made of blood, either unsorted or a sorted T cell fraction (not recorded which). These receptors came from a male donor with ankylosing spondylitis.

This clonotype appeared a few times. J is TRBJ2-2 and V is TRBV29-1; 7 nucleotides line up with TRBD2. CDR3 size: 13 residues. In germline, CDR1 is SQVTM, CDR2 ANQGSEA. Trimming at V came to 4 bases and at J to 2 bases, leaving 1 base not matched to a gene. In DNA form, the CDR3 reads TGCAGCGTTGGCGGGGGTAACACCGGGGAGCTGTTTTTT. Residues: CSVGGGNTGELFF.

The CDR3 bases are TGTGCCAGCACTCCCCGACAGGGTGTTGAGACCCAGTACTTC. As protein: CASTPRQGVETQYF. The chain is built from TRBV6-2 or TRBV6-3 and TRBJ2-5, with TRBD1 identical over 7 bases. V was pared by 7 bases and J by 5 bases, with 10 bases of the junction left unmatched. Germline CDR1 is MNHEY and CDR2 is SVGEGT. The CDR3 length is 14 residues.

The chain links TRBV7-3 to TRBJ2-7; 8 bases are a match to TRBD1. Germline V gene sequence: CDR1 SGHTA, CDR2 FQGTGA. The CDR3 spans 15 residues. V was clipped by 1 base and J by 3 bases; unmatched bases: 5. The CDR3 loop is CASSLRAGGIYEQYF. Here the CDR3 DNA reads TGTGCCAGCAGCTTAAGGGCAGGGGGCATCTACGAGCAGTACTTC.

This clonotype has just a few counts. This chain links TRBV7-9 with TRBJ2-7; the match to TRBD1 covers 8 bases. The CDR3 has 15 amino acids. CDR1 and CDR2 from the germline V gene are SEHNR and FQNEAQ (reference sequence). The V gene end was trimmed by 6 bases and the J gene end by 3 bases; junction bases not matched to a gene: 10. CDR3 loop: CASRQGQGLGYEQYF. CDR3 bases: TGTGCCAGCAGACAAGGACAGGGTTTAGGCTACGAGCAGTACTTC.

Ten or more counts support this clonotype. The chain carries TRBV10-3 and TRBJ2-3; tentatively, D is TRBD1 (5 bases). This CDR3 has 14 amino acids. The V and J ends lost 6 bases and 2 bases respectively, with 12 bases between them. Germline V lookup: CDR1 ENHRY, CDR2 SYGVKD. As DNA, the CDR3 is TGTGCCATCAGCACTCTACAGGCCACAGATACGCAGTATTTT. Translating gives CAISTLQATDTQYF.

The rearrangement links TRBV7-3 to TRBJ2-3; possibly TRBD2 for D (5 bases). In germline, CDR1 is SGHTA, CDR2 FQGTGA. CDR3 length: 17 residues. Trimming took off 5 bases at V and 3 bases at J, with 21 bases between the two ends. The CDR3 coding sequence is TGTGCCAGCAGCCCATTGGGTGGACCGGGGATAACAGATACGCAGTATTTT. This encodes CASSPLGGPGITDTQYF.

V and J are TRBV6-5 and TRBJ1-2, with no clear D. The germline V gene encodes CDR1 MNHEY and CDR2 SVGAGI. V lost 3 bases, J lost 3 bases, and 11 bases lay in between. The CDR3 contains 14 residues. CDR3 residues: CASSYLDLDYGYTF. In DNA, the CDR3 is TGTGCCAGCAGTTATCTCGACCTGGACTATGGCTACACCTTC.

This clonotype occurred a few times. V usage is TRBV29-1 and J usage is TRBJ1-2, with D maybe TRBD1 (5 bases). This CDR3 is built from 11 residues. CDR1 SQVTM and CDR2 ANQGSEA come from the germline V gene. The V end was cut by 7 bases, the J end by 1 base, with 7 bases between. CDR3 sequence (DNA): TGCAGCGCGACAGATAACTATGGCTACACCTTC. It codes for CSATDNYGYTF.

This rearrangement joins TRBV20-1 to TRBJ2-5; 10 bases are shared with TRBD2. Germline-derived CDR1 and CDR2 are DFQATT and SNEGSKA (reference sequence). The CDR3 extends over 17 amino acids. V shed 3 bases and J 2 bases; nucleotides not matched to a gene: 12. CDR3 sequence reads: CSAREWGLAPRQETQYF. The DNA of the CDR3 is TGCAGTGCTAGGGAGTGGGGACTAGCGCCCAGGCAAGAGACCCAGTACTTC.

This clonotype has more than one count but fewer than ten. CDR3: CATSRVGRINSPLHF. CDR3 nucleotide sequence: TGTGCCACCAGCAGAGTGGGACGGATTAATTCACCCCTCCACTTT. The chain uses TRBV15 and TRBJ1-6; possibly TRBD1 for D (5 bases). V lost 1 base and J 6 bases, leaving 10 bases between the germline ends. The CDR3 totals 15 residues. Germline lookup yields CDR1 LNHNV and CDR2 YYDKDF (reference sequence).

This clonotype showed up just a few times. The rearrangement joins TRBV12-5 to TRBJ1-2; 10 bases match TRBD1. The CDR3 totals 15 residues. V trimming: 7 bases; J trimming: 8 bases; junction bases outside the gene matches: 13. Germline assignment: CDR1 LGHNT and CDR2 FRNRAP. CDR3 in DNA: TGTGCTAGTGAACTGGGACAGGGGACCATAGAGGGCTACACCTTC. It encodes CASELGQGTIEGYTF. Full variable domain (remainder filled in from reference TRBV12-5 and TRBJ1-2): DARVTQTPRHKVTEMGQEVTMRCQPILGHNTVFWYRQTMMQGLELLAYFRNRAPLDDSGMPKDRFSAEMPDATLATLKIQPSEPRDSAVYFCASELGQGTIEGYTFGSGTRLTVV.

This clonotype was seen only a few times. The CDR3 reads CASRGGPGTDTQYF. Written as DNA, the CDR3 is TGTGCCAGCAGGGGAGGGCCGGGGACAGATACGCAGTATTTT. The chain recombines TRBV28 with TRBJ2-3, with TRBD2 matching over 7 bases. There are 14 residues in the CDR3. Germline V CDR1 and CDR2: MDHEN, SYDVKM. The V segment lost 6 bases and the J segment 3 bases; nucleotides outside the gene matches: 6.

The V gene is TRBV28, the J gene TRBJ2-1; D possibly corresponds to TRBD1 (6 bases). The V end was cut by 5 bases, the J end by 3 bases, with 11 bases between. The CDR3 consists of 14 residues. Germline CDR1 reads MDHEN; CDR2 reads SYDVKM. In DNA, the CDR3 is TGTGCCAGCAGTCCGGCAGGGGTCTACAATGAGCAGTTCTTC. As protein: CASSPAGVYNEQFF.

This clonotype was seen just once. The chain links TRBV19 to TRBJ1-1; D remains unclear. The germline V gene has CDR1 LNHDA and CDR2 SQIVND (reference sequence). This CDR3 contains 13 residues. V lost 5 bases and J lost 1, with 8 bases in between. Written as DNA, the CDR3 is TGTGCCAGTAGTGAGGTACAGAACACTGAAGCTTTCTTT. This translates into CASSEVQNTEAFF. The variable domain in full, with the rest retrieved from reference TRBV19 and TRBJ1-1, is DGGITQSPKYLFRKEGQNVTLSCEQNLNHDAMYWYRQDPGQGLRLIYYSQIVNDFQKGDIAEGYSVSREKKESFPLTVTSAQKNPTAFYLCASSEVQNTEAFFGQGTRLTVV.

The gene calls are TRBV5-1 and TRBJ1-6; possible D gene TRBD1, 5 bases. V lost 5 bases and J lost 6, with 12 bases in between. Germline lookup yields CDR1 SGHRS and CDR2 YFSETQ. The CDR3 has 14 amino acids. The CDR3 sequence is CASSSGTSNSPLHF. Written as DNA, the CDR3 is TGCGCCAGCAGTTCAGGGACCAGTAATTCACCCCTCCACTTT.

This clonotype was seen a handful of times. For the CDR3, the DNA is TGTGCCAGCAGTTACTTGACCAAGTCCTACGAGCAGTACTTC. As protein: CASSYLTKSYEQYF. The chain has TRBV6-2 or TRBV6-3 and TRBJ2-7; D remains ambiguous. Deletions cut 1 base from V and 1 base from J, with 8 bases between. The germline V gene has CDR1 MNHEY and CDR2 SVGEGT. The CDR3 loop spans 14 amino acids.

This clonotype was seen more than once but under ten times. V and J are TRBV28 and TRBJ1-6; D might be TRBD1 (6 bases). Germline V gene sequence: CDR1 MDHEN, CDR2 SYDVKM. This CDR3 region has 17 residues. Trimming took 3 bases from V and 4 from J, leaving 16 bases between them. The CDR3 coding sequence is TGTGCCAGCAGTTTGTCGCAGGGGAGGTCATATAATTCACCCCTCCACTTT. Amino acid sequence: CASSLSQGRSYNSPLHF. The full variable domain, with the rest looked up from reference TRBV28 and TRBJ1-6, is DVKVTQSSRYLVKRTGEKVFLECVQDMDHENMFWYRQDPGLGLRLIYFSYDVKMKEKGDIPEGYSVSREKKERFSLILESASTNQTSMYLCASSLSQGRSYNSPLHFGNGTRLTVT.

A few counts support this clonotype. V is TRBV11-2 and J is TRBJ2-2; TRBD2 is a possible D gene (5 bases). This CDR3 is built from 15 residues. Trimming pared 5 bases from V and 4 bases from J, leaving 14 bases between. CDR1 SGHAT and CDR2 FQNNGV come from the germline V gene. CDR3 nucleotides: TGTGCCAGCAGCCTAGGAGCGGCAGCCACCGGGGAGCTGTTTTTT. Translated, it gives CASSLGAAATGELFF.

This clonotype was detected a few times. This rearrangement joins TRBV29-1 to TRBJ1-2; TRBD1 matches at 8 bases. The CDR3 runs to 12 residues. The V segment lost 6 bases and the J segment 7 bases; nucleotides outside the gene matches: 7. CDR1 and CDR2 from the germline V gene are SQVTM and ANQGSEA. The CDR3 region is CSVVTGGRGYTF. CDR3 nucleotides: TGCAGCGTCGTTACAGGGGGTCGTGGCTACACCTTC. The full variable domain, in which reference TRBV29-1 and TRBJ1-2 provide the parts outside the CDR3, is SAVISQKPSRDICQRGTSLTIQCQVDSQVTMMFWYRQQPGQSLTLIATANQGSEATYESGFVIDKFPISRPNLTFSTLTVSNMSPEDSSIYLCSVVTGGRGYTFGSGTRLTVV.

This clonotype has a count of ten or more. V gene TRBV4-1 combines with J gene TRBJ2-1; TRBD1 matches at 11 bases. CDR1 MGHRA and CDR2 YSYEKL come from the germline V gene. The ends lost 7 bases at V and 2 bases at J; junction bases unmatched: 10. The CDR3 is made up of 17 amino acids. The chain's CDR3 is CASNLEPGQGAYNEQFF. CDR3 bases: TGCGCCAGCAATCTTGAGCCGGGACAGGGGGCCTACAATGAGCAGTTCTTC.

In its sample, this clonotype was seen a few times. The CDR3, as DNA: TGTGCCAGCAGACTCAACCAGGGGGCCCCGAACACTGAAGCTTTCTTT. Translating gives CASRLNQGAPNTEAFF. J is TRBJ1-1 and V is TRBV6-2 or TRBV6-3, with 8 bases aligning to TRBD1. The V segment lost 6 bases and the J segment 1 base; nucleotides outside the gene matches: 10. CDR1 and CDR2 (germline): MNHEY, SVGEGT. This CDR3 has 16 amino acids.

The chain combines TRBV5-8 with TRBJ2-7, with D perhaps being TRBD1 or TRBD2 (5 bases each). Trimming took off 1 base at V and 2 bases at J, with 13 bases between the two ends. The germline gives CDR1 SGHTS, CDR2 YDEGEE. The CDR3 runs 15 residues. CDR3 coding DNA: TGTGCCAGCAGCTTGAGGGGAGTACGGACCTACGAGCAGTACTTC. Translation gives CASSLRGVRTYEQYF.